Many counts were recorded for the clone carrying this T cell receptor (beta chain). Its specificity is unknown. These data originate in a study of blood T cells in healthy people across ages. Study-wide results and limits: When set beside aged donors, long-lived donors presented more naive CD4+ cells and higher diversity.

Sample-barcoded 5' priming and a J-beta primer mix drove a second PCR of about 7 to 11 cycles. TCRdb re-derived calls from the 5' RACE reads in MiXCR, one entry per CDR3 protein. The sample includes some 1.1 million distinct CDR3 sequences, more than 30% of them seen just once. The CDR3 has 14 amino acids. V dropped 1 base and J dropped 5; count of bases not matched to a gene: 2. Per the germline V gene, CDR1 is SGHVS and CDR2 is FNYEAQ. Sequencing used blood. The clonotype comes from a young man in good health. This chain uses TRBV7-6 with TRBJ1-1, with 9 bases fitting TRBD1. The CDR3 DNA follows: TGTGCCAGCAGCTTAGGGACAGGGGTTACTGAAGCTTTCTTT. Protein sequence: CASSLGTGVTEAFF.